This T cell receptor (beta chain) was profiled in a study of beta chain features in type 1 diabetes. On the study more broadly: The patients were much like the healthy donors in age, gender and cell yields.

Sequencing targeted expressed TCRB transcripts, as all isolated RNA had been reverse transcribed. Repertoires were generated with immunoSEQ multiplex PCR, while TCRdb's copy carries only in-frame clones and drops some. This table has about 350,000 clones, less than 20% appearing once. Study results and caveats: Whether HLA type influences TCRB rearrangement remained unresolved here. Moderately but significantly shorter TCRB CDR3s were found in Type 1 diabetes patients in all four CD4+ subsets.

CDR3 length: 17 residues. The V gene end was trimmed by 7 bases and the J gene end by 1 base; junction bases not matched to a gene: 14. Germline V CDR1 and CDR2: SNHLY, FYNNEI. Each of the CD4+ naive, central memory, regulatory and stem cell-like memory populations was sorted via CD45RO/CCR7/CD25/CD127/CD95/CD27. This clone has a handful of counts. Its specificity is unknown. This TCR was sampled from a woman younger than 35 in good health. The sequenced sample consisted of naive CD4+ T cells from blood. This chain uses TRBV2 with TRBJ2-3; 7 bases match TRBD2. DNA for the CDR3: TGTGCCAGCACCCCGATGGGAGCTAGCGGACGCACAGATACGCAGTATTTT. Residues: CASTPMGASGRTDTQYF.